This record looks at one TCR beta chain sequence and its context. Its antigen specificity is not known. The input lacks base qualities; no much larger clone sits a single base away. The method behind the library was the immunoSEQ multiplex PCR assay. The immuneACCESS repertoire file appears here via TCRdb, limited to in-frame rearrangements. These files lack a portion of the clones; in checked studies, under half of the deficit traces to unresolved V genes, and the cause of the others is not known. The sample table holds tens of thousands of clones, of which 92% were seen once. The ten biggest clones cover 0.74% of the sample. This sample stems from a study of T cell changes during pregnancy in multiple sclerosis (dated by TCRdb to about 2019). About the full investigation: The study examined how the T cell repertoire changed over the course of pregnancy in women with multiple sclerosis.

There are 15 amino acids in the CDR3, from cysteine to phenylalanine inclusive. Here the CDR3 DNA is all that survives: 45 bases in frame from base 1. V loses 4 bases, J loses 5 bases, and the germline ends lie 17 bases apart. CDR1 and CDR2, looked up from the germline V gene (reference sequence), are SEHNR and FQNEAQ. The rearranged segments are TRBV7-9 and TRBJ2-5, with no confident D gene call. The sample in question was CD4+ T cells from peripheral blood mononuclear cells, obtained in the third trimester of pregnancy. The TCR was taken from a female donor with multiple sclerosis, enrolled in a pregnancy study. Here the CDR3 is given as CASSSEGRKEETQYF. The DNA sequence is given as TGTGCCAGCAGCTCAGAAGGTAGAAAGGAGGAGACCCAGTACTTC.